The rows below give T cell receptor beta chains drawn from one sample of a study of blood T cell repertoires in COVID-19. TCRdb keeps only in-frame clones here, not all; method: immunoSEQ multiplex PCR. The table lists a few hundred thousand clones, roughly nine tenths of them singletons. Sequenced material: peripheral blood. The receptors originated from a man aged 35 to 55 who had recovered from COVID-19. The CDR3 runs from the conserved cysteine through the conserved F or W.

v_call: TRBV5-6; cdr3_aa: CASSLTSGSNEQFF
v_call: TRBV5-1; cdr3_aa: CASSPVAGVNNEQFF
v_call: TRBV7-6; cdr3_aa: CASSLGQNSNQPQHF
v_call: TRBV7-9; cdr3_aa: CASSLIGGTGPAGANVLTF
v_call: TRBV7-2; cdr3_aa: CASSSMGQGFGYTF
v_call: TRBV5-6; cdr3_aa: CASSLDLGQGNSPLHF
v_call: TRBV7-7; cdr3_aa: CASSLGQSSTDTQYF
v_call: TRBV7-9; cdr3_aa: CASSPLGGRDTEAFF
v_call: TRBV13; cdr3_aa: CASSFHNYRETRGEQYF
v_call: TRBV11-3; cdr3_aa: CASSLVRGYEQFF
v_call: TRBV6-6; cdr3_aa: CASSFGELNTEAFF